This T cell receptor (beta chain) came from a study of CD8+ T cells in alopecia areata. With V trimmed by 6 bases and J by 4 bases, 7 bases remained unmatched. CDR1 and CDR2 (germline): GTSNPN, SVGIG (reference sequence). The CDR3 is 14 amino acids. General study findings and limits: Especially in alopecia totalis/universalis, lesional scalp showed greater clonality than normal scalp did.

Following RNA extraction, reverse transcription yielded cDNA that acted as the sequencing template. Assay: immunoSEQ multiplex PCR; the TCRdb copy retains only in-frame clones and omits some. Of fewer than 200,000 clones listed, 50% to 70% are singletons. Points on this clone: Its antigen is not known.

This rearrangement joins TRBV30 to TRBJ1-5; TRBD1 matches at 9 bases. The source was CD4+ T cells sorted from blood, collected at week 0. The clonotype originates from a human donor with alopecia areata. The CDR3 loop reads CACFLGQGNQPQHF. For the CDR3, the DNA is TGTGCCTGCTTCCTGGGACAGGGTAATCAGCCCCAGCATTTT.